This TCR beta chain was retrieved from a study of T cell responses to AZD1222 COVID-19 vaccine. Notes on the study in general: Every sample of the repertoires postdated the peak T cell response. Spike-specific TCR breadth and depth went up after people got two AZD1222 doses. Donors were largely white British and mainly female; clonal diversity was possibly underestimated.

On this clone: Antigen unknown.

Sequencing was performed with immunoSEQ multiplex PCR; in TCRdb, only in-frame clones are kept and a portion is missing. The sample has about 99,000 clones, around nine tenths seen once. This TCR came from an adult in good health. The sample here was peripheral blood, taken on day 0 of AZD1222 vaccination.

In DNA, the CDR3 is TGTGCCAGTATGGGGGATAAGTGGACAGGCGAGGAGTTATCCATGAACACTGAAGCTTTCTTT. This gives the protein CASMGDKWTGEELSMNTEAFF. The chain has TRBV19 and TRBJ1-1; 7 bases fit TRBD1. CDR1 is LNHDA and CDR2 is SQIVND in the germline V gene (reference sequence). With 7 bases clipped from V and 0 bases from J, the junction kept 26 bases outside the gene matches. This CDR3 region has 21 residues.